The clone carrying this T cell receptor (beta chain) has just one count. Its antigen is still unknown. The entry originates in a study of T-cell reconstitution after alpha-beta-depleted transplantation in children. Whole-study findings and limits: Expanded graft clones numbering several hundred reportedly gave rise to alpha-beta T cells about two months after transplant. The authors attributed T-cell counts and diversity one year after transplant mostly to newly produced T cells. At day 60, the high TCRbeta diversity found in some patients originated from recipient T cells and thymic progenitors that had survived.

The library targeted TCRbeta and was prepared with unique molecular identifiers. In TCRdb, the PCR reads were re-called with MiXCR into one record per CDR3 protein. The table records over 200,000 distinct CDR3 sequences, about a tenth of them present only once. The CDR3 has 17 amino acids. The germline V gene has CDR1 SQVTM and CDR2 ANQGSEA. V lost 1 base and J lost 3; bases outside the gene matches: 10. This sequence originates from a child under two years old with acute myeloid leukemia, due to receive a stem cell transplant. The sequences come from PBMCs, collected before TCRalphabeta/CD19-depleted stem cell transplant. The chain carries TRBV29-1 and TRBJ2-3, with 10 bases fitting TRBD1. CDR3 DNA sequence: TGCAGCGTTGAAGGGAGGCGGGGGACAGGGGAGACAGATACGCAGTATTTT. Translating gives CSVEGRRGTGETDTQYF.